These 22 T cell receptor beta chains share one sample of origin, sequenced in a study of beta chain features in type 1 diabetes. Study-level points and caveats: Moderately but significantly shorter TCRB CDR3s were found in Type 1 diabetes patients in all four CD4+ subsets.

Expressed TCRB transcripts got sequenced, as all isolated RNA was reverse transcribed. The data were produced by immunoSEQ multiplex PCR, yet TCRdb's version contains in-frame clones alone and is incomplete. The sample has about 230,000 clones, roughly 16% seen once; the top ten hold approximately 0.087%. Antigen specificity for these receptors is unknown. The sequencing sample was made of naive CD4+ T cells from blood. These receptors were obtained from a man aged 30 to 45 with type 1 diabetes.

This clone was found a few times. The chain combines TRBV28 with TRBJ2-1, with TRBD2 as a possible D gene (6 bases). V lost 3 bases, J lost 7 bases, and 10 bases lay in between. The CDR3 consists of 13 residues. From germline, CDR1 is MDHEN and CDR2 SYDVKM. In DNA, the CDR3 is TGTGCCAGCAGTTTGGGACTCGAGAATGAGCAGTTCTTC. Translating it yields CASSLGLENEQFF.

This clone was found a few times. The V gene is TRBV7-2, the J gene TRBJ2-7, with D perhaps matching TRBD2 (5 bases). The CDR3 has 16 amino acids. The germline V gene has CDR1 SGHTA and CDR2 FQGNSA. Trimming removed 2 bases from V and 0 bases from J, with 14 bases in between. This CDR3 is CASSLRTPLSSYEQYF. The CDR3 DNA is TGTGCCAGCAGCTTACGGACTCCCTTAAGCTCCTACGAGCAGTACTTC.

This chain links TRBV9 with TRBJ2-2; D ambiguous. The CDR3 has 12 residues. Trimming removed 4 bases at V and 6 bases at J, with 7 bases between. In germline, CDR1 is SGDLS, CDR2 YYNGEE. CDR3 residues: CASSPRAGELFF. The CDR3 DNA is TGTGCCAGCAGCCCCCGGGCCGGGGAGCTGTTTTTT.

The chain is built from TRBV30 and TRBJ2-3; no clear D gene. This CDR3 contains 11 residues. The V and J ends lost 8 bases and 4 bases respectively, with 10 bases between them. CDR1 is GTSNPN, CDR2 SVGIG, per germline (reference sequence). The CDR3 nucleotides are TGTGCCGCGGCCAGGTCAGATACGCAGTATTTT. Amino acids: CAAARSDTQYF.

This chain links TRBV30 with TRBJ1-3, with D perhaps matching TRBD1 (6 bases). This CDR3 is 15 amino acids long. From germline, CDR1 is GTSNPN and CDR2 SVGIG (reference sequence). Deletions cut 5 bases from V and 0 bases from J, with 14 bases between. The CDR3 region has the DNA TGTGCCTGGGTTGAGGGGGTCAGCTCTGGAAACACCATATATTTT. Translated: CAWVEGVSSGNTIYF.

The V gene is TRBV30, the J gene TRBJ1-1; no definite D call. V was trimmed by 4 bases and J by 1 base, leaving 13 bases between them. The CDR3 is 14 amino acids. Germline V gene lookup returns CDR1 GTSNPN and CDR2 SVGIG (reference sequence). The CDR3 protein is CAWIWQRKNTEAFF. CDR3 DNA: TGTGCCTGGATATGGCAACGGAAGAACACTGAAGCTTTCTTT.

V is TRBV27 and J is TRBJ1-1; TRBD1 agrees at 8 bases. Germline V CDR1 and CDR2: MNHEY, SMNVEV (reference sequence). V lost 5 bases to trimming and J lost 3 bases; unmatched junction nucleotides: 8. This CDR3 has 15 residues. In nucleotides, the CDR3 is TGTGCCAGCAGTCCCGGACAGGGTGGTTACACTGAAGCTTTCTTT. This sequence encodes CASSPGQGGYTEAFF.

The chain carries TRBV29-1 and TRBJ2-7; D not resolved. The CDR3 covers 12 residues. Trimming took 4 bases from V and 4 from J, leaving 11 bases between them. CDR1 and CDR2 (germline): SQVTM, ANQGSEA. The CDR3 sequence: CSVVGRLYEQYF. The CDR3 nucleotides read TGCAGCGTTGTTGGCAGGTTGTACGAGCAGTACTTC.

This clone was counted between two and nine times. V gene TRBV28 combines with J gene TRBJ2-7; D uncertain. With 6 bases removed from V and 2 bases from J, the gap between germline ends came to 14 bases. CDR1 and CDR2 (germline): MDHEN, SYDVKM. The CDR3 has 14 amino acids. The CDR3, as DNA: TGTGCCAGCAGCTCGGGTGGCAGCACCTACGAGCAGTACTTC. The encoded protein is CASSSGGSTYEQYF.

The CDR3 coding sequence is TGCGCCAGCAGTGCGGGGACAGGGGGCTACAATGAGCAGTTCTTC. This codes for CASSAGTGGYNEQFF. The V gene is TRBV10-1, the J gene TRBJ2-1, with 11 nucleotides matching TRBD1. V shed 4 bases, J shed 3 bases, and the junction held 2 bases outside the gene matches. The V gene's germline CDR1 is WNHNN and CDR2 SYGVQD (reference sequence). The CDR3 contains 15 residues.

This clone turned up a few times. The rearrangement links TRBV7-2 to TRBJ2-5; the D is unclear. Deletions cut 5 bases from V and 2 bases from J, with 9 bases between. Germline CDR1 reads SGHTA; CDR2 reads FQGNSA. CDR3 size: 13 residues. CDR3 in DNA: TGTGCCAGCAGCCTGATATCGCAAGAGACCCAGTACTTC. Translating it yields CASSLISQETQYF.

This rearrangement joins TRBV7-9 to TRBJ2-5; D might be TRBD1 (7 bases). The CDR3 has 16 residues. The V and J ends lost 5 bases and 2 bases respectively, with 18 bases between them. Germline values: CDR1 SEHNR, CDR2 FQNEAQ (reference sequence). This CDR3 is CASSRSLTGRQETQYF. CDR3 nucleotides: TGTGCCAGCAGCCGCAGCCTGACAGGGAGGCAAGAGACCCAGTACTTC.

V and J are TRBV7-9 and TRBJ2-1; D not resolved. There are 16 residues in the CDR3. V shed 4 bases and J shed 3 bases, with 16 bases lying between them. Germline lookup yields CDR1 SEHNR and CDR2 FQNEAQ (reference sequence). CDR3 nucleotide sequence: TGTGCCAGCAGCTCGCCTGGGGTAGCCGACTACAATGAGCAGTTCTTC. Translating it yields CASSSPGVADYNEQFF.

V and J are TRBV27 and TRBJ2-7, with 10 bases fitting TRBD1. From germline, CDR1 is MNHEY and CDR2 SMNVEV (reference sequence). The length of the CDR3 is 15 residues. With 6 bases clipped from V and 3 bases from J, the junction kept 8 bases outside the gene matches. CDR3 nucleotide sequence: TGTGCCAGCAGAGTTACCGGGACAGGGGACTACGAGCAGTACTTC. It is translated as CASRVTGTGDYEQYF.

The chain combines TRBV14 with TRBJ1-1; no clear D. Trimming left V 1 base short and J 1 base short, with 4 bases between. Germline CDR1 and CDR2: SGHDN and FVKESK. This CDR3 spans 13 amino acids. The CDR3 DNA sequence: TGTGCCAGCAGCCAAGCACAGAACACTGAAGCTTTCTTT. This gives the protein CASSQAQNTEAFF.

In this sample, this clone turned up a few times. The rearrangement joins TRBV6-5 to TRBJ1-2, with unresolved D. V was clipped by 0 bases and J by 3 bases, with 14 bases between them. The length of the CDR3 is 16 residues. Per the germline V gene, CDR1 is MNHEY and CDR2 is SVGAGI. CDR3 amino acids: CASSYSMLGSYYGYTF. In DNA form, the CDR3 reads TGTGCCAGCAGTTACTCGATGTTGGGCAGCTACTATGGCTACACCTTC.

In its sample, this clone was seen a few times. CDR3 sequence reads: CASSWASGRGLEQFF. In nucleotides, the CDR3 is TGTGCCAGCAGTTGGGCTAGCGGGAGGGGTCTTGAGCAGTTCTTC. This chain uses TRBV28 with TRBJ2-1; 12 bases map to TRBD2. The CDR3 length is 15 residues. The germline V gene has CDR1 MDHEN and CDR2 SYDVKM. After removal of 4 bases from V and 9 bases from J, the junction contained 7 bases not matched to a gene.

V is TRBV15 and J is TRBJ2-1; TRBD2 is a possible D gene (5 bases). The ends were cut back, 0 bases at V and 10 bases at J, with 10 bases in the middle. The CDR3 is 13 residues long. Germline values: CDR1 LNHNV, CDR2 YYDKDF (reference sequence). The CDR3 bases are TGTGCCACCAGCAGAGATCTTAGCGCCGAGCAGTTCTTC. It encodes CATSRDLSAEQFF.

The V gene is TRBV7-9, the J gene TRBJ2-1; TRBD2 aligns across 7 bases. Germline V gene data show CDR1 as SEHNR and CDR2 as FQNEAQ (reference sequence). The CDR3 has 14 residues. The V segment lost 5 bases and the J segment 6 bases; nucleotides outside the gene matches: 7. CDR3 in DNA: TGTGCCAGCAGCCCCGGACTAGTCTCCAATGAGCAGTTCTTC. Protein product: CASSPGLVSNEQFF.

This rearrangement joins TRBV30 to TRBJ2-1; 9 bases map to TRBD2. The CDR3 totals 16 residues. CDR1 GTSNPN and CDR2 SVGIG come from the germline V gene (reference sequence). Unmatched junction bases numbered 15, after V lost 3 bases and J lost 9 bases. The CDR3 DNA sequence: TGTGCCTGGAGGACTAGCGGTAGAGGGGCGGCGGGTGAGCAGTTCTTC. This gives the protein CAWRTSGRGAAGEQFF.

In this sample, this clone turned up a few times. The J gene is TRBJ1-1, the V gene TRBV7-9; D is possibly TRBD1 (5 bases). CDR1 is SEHNR, CDR2 FQNEAQ, per germline (reference sequence). This CDR3 spans 15 amino acids. The V end lost 2 bases, the J end lost 4 bases, and 14 bases lay between the germline ends. The CDR3: CASSLYGGPGTEAFF. The CDR3 DNA follows: TGTGCCAGCAGCTTATACGGGGGACCCGGCACTGAAGCTTTCTTT.

The rearrangement links TRBV6-1 to TRBJ1-2; no firm D call. In germline, CDR1 is MNHNS, CDR2 SASEGT. Trimming pared 4 bases from V and 6 bases from J, leaving 15 bases between. The CDR3 loop spans 14 amino acids. The CDR3 loop reads CASSGWSLLDGYTF. In DNA, the CDR3 is TGTGCCAGCAGTGGGTGGTCCCTACTGGATGGCTACACCTTC.